This T cell receptor (beta chain) was sequenced during a study of T cell responses to AZD1222 COVID-19 vaccine. Study-wide context: The analysis combined second doses at about 4 or about 12 weeks. Study-wide points: Regions 160-218 and 743-854 held dominance among vaccine-associated CD4 TCRs, which spanned spike. The study identified only a handful of AZD1222 recipients as seropositive at baseline.

Germline CDR1 SGHNT, CDR2 YYREEE (reference sequence). CDR3 size: 16 residues. Trimming stripped 7 bases from V and 5 bases from J, with 21 bases between. Of note for this clone: Its antigen is not known.

Profiling relied on immunoSEQ multiplex PCR, and the TCRdb table lists in-frame clones only, not all of them. The sample lists about 44,000 clones, about 83% occurring once. The sequence derives from an adult in good health. The chain employs TRBV5-4 and TRBJ2-2, with D maybe TRBD2 (6 bases). The material sequenced was peripheral blood, taken on day 0 of AZD1222 vaccination. Written as DNA, the CDR3 is TGTGCCAGCTCCCAAGGGGCTAGCGCAAGAACCGGGGAGCTGTTTTTT. Protein sequence: CASSQGASARTGELFF.